This T cell receptor beta chain stems from a study of OX40 agonist ivuxolimab in advanced cancers. At the level of the study: The patients received ivuxolimab by intravenous route every 2 weeks at 0.01 to 10 mg/kg. Of mixed ages from about 20 to 85 and averaging around 60 years, the group was just under 85% male.

V lost 0 bases and J lost 5, with 13 bases in between. This CDR3 region has 15 residues. Germline V gene lookup returns CDR1 WNHNN and CDR2 SYGVQD (reference sequence). Study conclusions and caveats: Clonal expansion in partial responders at 0.1-3.0 mg/kg ranked among the lowest.

Only in-frame clones appear in the TCRdb table, and some are missing; sequencing was by immunoSEQ multiplex PCR. Among some 90,000 clones listed, around 87% were seen once. A remark on this clone: Its matching antigen is unknown.

Specimen: CD4+ or CD8+ T cells sorted from blood, collected in a trial of the OX40 agonist ivuxolimab. This sequence joins TRBV10-1 and TRBJ1-1, with a possible D match to TRBD1 (6 bases). The receptor was derived from an adult with an advanced solid tumor such as melanoma, head and neck, liver or kidney cancer. CDR3 amino acids: CASSESGTGTTEAFF. The CDR3 DNA is TGCGCCAGCAGTGAGTCGGGCACAGGGACAACTGAAGCTTTCTTT.